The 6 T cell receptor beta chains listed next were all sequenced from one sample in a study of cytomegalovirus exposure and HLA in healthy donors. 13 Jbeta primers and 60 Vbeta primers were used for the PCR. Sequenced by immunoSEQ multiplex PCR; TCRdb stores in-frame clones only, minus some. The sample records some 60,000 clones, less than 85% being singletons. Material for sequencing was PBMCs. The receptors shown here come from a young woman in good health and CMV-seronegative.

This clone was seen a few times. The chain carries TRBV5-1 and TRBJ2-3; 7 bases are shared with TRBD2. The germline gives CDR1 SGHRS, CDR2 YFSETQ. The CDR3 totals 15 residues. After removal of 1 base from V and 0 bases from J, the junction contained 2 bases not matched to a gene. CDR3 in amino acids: CASSLTSDSTDTQYF. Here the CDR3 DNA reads TGCGCCAGCAGCTTGACTAGCGACAGCACAGATACGCAGTATTTT.

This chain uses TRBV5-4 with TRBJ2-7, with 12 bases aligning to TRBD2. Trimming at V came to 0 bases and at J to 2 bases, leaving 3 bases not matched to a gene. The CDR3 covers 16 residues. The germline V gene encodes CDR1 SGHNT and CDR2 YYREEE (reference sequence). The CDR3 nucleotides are TGTGCCAGCAGCTTGGCGGGACTAGCGGGCGCCTACGAGCAGTACGTC. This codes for CASSLAGLAGAYEQYV.

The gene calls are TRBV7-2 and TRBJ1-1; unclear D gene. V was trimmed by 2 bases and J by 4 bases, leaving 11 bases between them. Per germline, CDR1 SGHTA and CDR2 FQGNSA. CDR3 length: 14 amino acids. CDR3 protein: CASSLYLVGTEAFF. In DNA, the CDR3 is TGTGCCAGCAGCTTATACTTGGTTGGCACTGAAGCTTTCTTT. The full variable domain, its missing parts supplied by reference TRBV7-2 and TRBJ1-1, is GAGVSQSPSNKVTEKGKDVELRCDPISGHTALYWYRQSLGQGLEFLIYFQGNSAPDKSGLPSDRFSAERTGGSVSTLTIQRTQQEDSAVYLCASSLYLVGTEAFFGQGTRLTVV.

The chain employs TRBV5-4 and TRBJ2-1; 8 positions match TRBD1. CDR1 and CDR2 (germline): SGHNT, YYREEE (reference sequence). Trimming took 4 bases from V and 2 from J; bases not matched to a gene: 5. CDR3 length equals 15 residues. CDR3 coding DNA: TGTGCCAGCAGCACCCTGGACAGGGCCTACAATGAGCAGTTCTTC. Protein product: CASSTLDRAYNEQFF.

The CDR3 nucleotides are TGCGCCAGCAGCTTGAGGGACGGGACTTCCTACGAGCAGTACTTC. Translation: CASSLRDGTSYEQYF. The chain combines TRBV5-1 with TRBJ2-7; the D gene is possibly TRBD2 (6 bases). V shed 1 base and J shed 1 base, with 12 bases lying between them. CDR1 and CDR2 from the germline V gene are SGHRS and YFSETQ. This CDR3 is built from 15 residues.

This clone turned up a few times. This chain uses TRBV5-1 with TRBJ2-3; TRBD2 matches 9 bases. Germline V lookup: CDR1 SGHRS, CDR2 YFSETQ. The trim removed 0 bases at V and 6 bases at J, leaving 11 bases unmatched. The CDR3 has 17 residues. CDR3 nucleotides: TGCGCCAGCAGCTTGGGCCCAGAGGCGGGAGGGACGGATACGCAGTATTTT. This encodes CASSLGPEAGGTDTQYF. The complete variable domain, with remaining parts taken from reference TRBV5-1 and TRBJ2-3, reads KAGVTQTPRYLIKTRGQQVTLSCSPISGHRSVSWYQQTPGQGLQFLFEYFSETQRNKGNFPGRFSGRQFSNSRSEMNVSTLELGDSALYLCASSLGPEAGGTDTQYFGPGTRLTVL.